The rows below give T cell receptor beta chains drawn from one sample of a study of OX40 agonist ivuxolimab in advanced cancers. This table comes from immunoSEQ multiplex PCR, and its TCRdb copy is limited to in-frame clones, with some not included. Of 45,000 to 70,000 clones listed, approximately 90% are singletons. Specimen: CD4+ or CD8+ T cells sorted from blood, collected in a trial of the OX40 agonist ivuxolimab. The source of these receptors is an adult with an advanced solid tumor such as melanoma, head and neck, liver or kidney cancer. Both conserved end residues are part of each CDR3. Each record gives: J gene, V gene, clone size, D gene, CDR3 DNA, CDR3 protein. A D gene is named only where the DNA matches it firmly. Part of the rows lack a size; the others show once, few, many or a class for expanded clones.

TRBJ1-4 TRBV2 - TRBD1 TGTGCCAGCACCGAACAGGGGGCGCGAGAAAAACTGTTTTTT CASTEQGAREKLFF
TRBJ1-5 TRBV2 once - TGTGCCAGCAGTGGGGCTCAAGCTAGCAATCAGCCCCAGCATTTT CASSGAQASNQPQHF
TRBJ1-2 TRBV28 - TRBD1 TGTGCCAGCAGTCCCGACAGGGTCAATGGCTACACCTTC CASSPDRVNGYTF
TRBJ2-7 TRBV5-6 once - TGTGCCAGCAGCGAGGGAGGCTACGAGCAGTACTTC CASSEGGYEQYF
TRBJ1-2 TRBV5-1 - TRBD1 TGCGCCAGCAGCAACACAGGGGGCGGTGGCTACACCTTC CASSNTGGGGYTF
TRBJ2-5 TRBV5-1 - TRBD1 TGCGCCAGCAGCCTATGGACAGGGGGCCTGGGGGGAGAGACCCAGTACTTC CASSLWTGGLGGETQYF
TRBJ2-7 TRBV28 - - TGTGCCATCGAGGCAGAGGGGGACACTACCTACGAGCAGTACTTC CAIEAEGDTTYEQYF
TRBJ2-1 TRBV2 - - TGTGCCAGCAGTGAACGGGGAGCAGAGCAGTTCTTC CASSERGAEQFF
TRBJ2-7 TRBV10-3 - - TGTGCCATCAGTGATAGTACAGAAGGATCCTACGAGCAGTACTTC CAISDSTEGSYEQYF
TRBJ2-1 TRBV6-5 - - TGTGCCAGCAGTTACTCAGGGATGGGGTACAATGAGCAGTTCTTC CASSYSGMGYNEQFF
TRBJ2-3 TRBV5-1 - - TGCGCCAGCAGCCCGACTATAAGCACAGATACGCAGTATTTT CASSPTISTDTQYF
TRBJ2-1 TRBV6-5 - - TGTGCCAGCCACCCGCGAGGGGATGAGCAGTTCTTC CASHPRGDEQFF
TRBJ1-3 TRBV30 - - TGTGCCTGGGGATTAACAGGTACTGGAAACACCATATATTTT CAWGLTGTGNTIYF
TRBJ2-7 TRBV2 - - TGTGCCAGCAGTGAGGTTAGGGAGCAGTACTTC CASSEVREQYF
TRBJ2-1 TRBV4-1 - TRBD2 TGCGCCAGCAGCCAAGGTGGTAGCGGGAGGGCCAGGCAGTTCTTC CASSQGGSGRARQFF
TRBJ2-7 TRBV5-1 - TRBD1 TGCGCCAGCAGCAAGGGACAGGGTGACTCCCTTAGGGAGCAGTACTTC CASSKGQGDSLREQYF
TRBJ2-7 TRBV5-8 - - TGTGCCAGCAGTCTCCGGGACCTTCCGCCCTACGAGCAGTACTTC CASSLRDLPPYEQYF
TRBJ2-7 TRBV6-5 - - TGTGCCAGCAGTTACACTATAAACGTGGGGTACTTC CASSYTINVGYF
TRBJ2-5 TRBV6-5 - - TGTGCCAGCAGACTGCCAGGGCTGGAGACCCAGTACTTC CASRLPGLETQYF
TRBJ2-2 TRBV5-1 - TRBD2 TGCGCCAGCAGCAGGTTAGCGGGAGGATCAACCGGGGAGCTGTTTTTT CASSRLAGGSTGELFF
TRBJ2-3 TRBV5-5 - TRBD1 TGTGCCAGCAGCTCACGACAGGGTGCAGATACGCAGTATTTT CASSSRQGADTQYF
TRBJ2-1 TRBV9 few - TGTGCCAGCAGCCCAGGCACAAATGAGCAGTTCTTC CASSPGTNEQFF
TRBJ2-5 TRBV30 - - TGTGCCTGGAGTGTAGGATTCCAAGAGACCCAGTACTTC CAWSVGFQETQYF
TRBJ2-7 TRBV5-1 few TRBD1 TGCGCCAGCAGCTTGGTTCAGGGGGCGATCGAGCAGTACTTC CASSLVQGAIEQYF
TRBJ2-1 TRBV5-1 - - TGCGCCAGCAGCCTGACAGGTCCTCGGTACAATGAGCAGTTCTTC CASSLTGPRYNEQFF
TRBJ2-7 TRBV19 - - TGTGCCAGTCGGGACACGGGAGGAGCCTACGAGCAGTACTTC CASRDTGGAYEQYF
TRBJ2-5 TRBV18 - TRBD1 TGTGCCAGCTCACCCACTAGGACAGGAAAAGAGACCCAGTACTTC CASSPTRTGKETQYF
TRBJ2-1 TRBV5-1 - TRBD2 TGCGCCAGCAGCGGTTCCCTACTAGCGGGGGGATACAATGAGCAGTTCTTC CASSGSLLAGGYNEQFF
TRBJ1-3 TRBV19 once - TGTGCCAGTAAGAACCGGAGGGCCCACTCTGGAAACACCATATATTTT CASKNRRAHSGNTIYF
TRBJ1-5 TRBV10-3 - TRBD1 TGTGCCTCTCCTCGGGACAGGGTATATCAGCCCCAGCATTTT CASPRDRVYQPQHF
TRBJ1-6 TRBV6-1 - - TGTGCCAGCAGTGAAGGGCGGAATAATTCACCCCTCCACTTT CASSEGRNNSPLHF
TRBJ2-1 TRBV7-2 - - TGTGCCAGCAGCTTAGACCCGGGGACCTACAATGAGCAGTTCTTC CASSLDPGTYNEQFF
TRBJ1-1 TRBV18 - - TGTGCCAGCTCACCACCAGGACGGGGGGTGAACACTGAAGCTTTCTTT CASSPPGRGVNTEAFF
TRBJ1-3 TRBV2 - - TGTGCCAGCAGTGATGTTTCGGGGATCTCTGGAAACACCATATATTTT CASSDVSGISGNTIYF
TRBJ1-2 TRBV10-3 - - TGTGCCATCGGTCAGGTCAAGGACTATGGCTACACCTTC CAIGQVKDYGYTF
TRBJ2-7 TRBV4-2 - - TGTGCCAGCAGCCAAGTAGGCGGAGACGAGCAGTACTTC CASSQVGGDEQYF
TRBJ2-7 TRBV6-1 - TRBD1 TGTGCCAGCAGTGATTCAAGGGGGCTGTCCTACGAGCAGTACTTC CASSDSRGLSYEQYF
TRBJ2-5 TRBV7-3 - TRBD2 TGTGCCAGCAGCTTATCGGGACTATCTAAAGAGACCCAGTACTTC CASSLSGLSKETQYF
TRBJ1-2 TRBV19 - - TGTGCCAGTACCCTCAGCCGGGGGGCCAACTATGGCTACACCTTC CASTLSRGANYGYTF
TRBJ2-1 TRBV10-2 once TRBD2 TGCGCCAGCACCTTAGCGGGGTTCTCCTACAATGAGCAGTTCTTC CASTLAGFSYNEQFF
TRBJ1-2 TRBV6-6 - - TGTGCCAGCGTCCAGGGCAACAACTATGGCTACACCTTC CASVQGNNYGYTF
TRBJ1-2 TRBV10-1 - TRBD1 TGCGCCAGCAGTCCCGGGACAGGGGGCAACTATGGCTACACCTTC CASSPGTGGNYGYTF
TRBJ2-7 TRBV30 - - TGTGCCCCTGAAGGAGTTCGAACCACCTACGAGCAGTACTTC CAPEGVRTTYEQYF
TRBJ2-1 TRBV2 - - TGTGCCAGCACCTATGGGCAGTACTCCGGGAATGAGCAGTTCTTC CASTYGQYSGNEQFF
TRBJ2-7 TRBV4-1 - TRBD1 TGCGCCAGCAGCCTCGGGACAGGCCCCTACGAGCAGTACTTC CASSLGTGPYEQYF
TRBJ2-7 TRBV4-1 - TRBD1 TGCGCCAGCAGCCAACGGGACAGGGCCTACGAGCAGTACTTC CASSQRDRAYEQYF
TRBJ1-1 TRBV7-2 - - TGTGCCAGCAGCTTATTCGCCAACAGGGAGATTGAAGCTTTCTTT CASSLFANREIEAFF
TRBJ1-5 TRBV6-1 - TRBD1 TGTGCCAGCAGTGAGGGGACAGTTAGCAATCAGCCCCAGCATTTT CASSEGTVSNQPQHF